This T cell receptor (beta chain) was sequenced for a study of cytomegalovirus exposure and HLA in healthy donors. It was with 60 Vbeta and 13 Jbeta primers that the PCR ran. Clones were read by immunoSEQ multiplex PCR, and TCRdb kept only the in-frame ones, dropping some. Of 160,000 or so clones detected, roughly 80% appear once; the ten largest clones hold 3.7%. V gave up 4 bases and J gave up 5 bases, with 8 bases separating them. Germline assignment: CDR1 SQVTM and CDR2 ANQGSEA. There are 12 residues in the CDR3. Sequencing was done on a sample of PBMCs. The clonotype comes from a man younger than 40 in good health and CMV-seropositive. The chain combines TRBV29-1 with TRBJ1-4; no clear D gene. The CDR3 sequence is CSVGRKNEKLFF. CDR3 nucleotides: TGCAGCGTTGGCAGGAAGAATGAAAAACTGTTTTTT.